One and the same sample provided the 31 T cell receptor beta chains below, sequenced in a study of human T cells and chemical hapten exposure. TCRdb passed the RACE reads through MiXCR, listing each CDR3 protein once. The table has 35,000 to 50,000 distinct CDR3 sequences, 3.5% to 4.5% seen once. Time point here: healthy volunteer bleed at 2 weeks. Unfractionated whole blood yielded total RNA. The sequenced sample was whole blood. All receptors derive from a female donor in good health. Some clones in this sample may be carry-over from other donors' samples.

Many counts were recorded for this clonotype. The chain recombines TRBV6-2 or TRBV6-3 with TRBJ1-5, with D hard to call. The germline CDR1 and CDR2 sequences are MNHEY and SVGEGT. With 5 bases removed from V and 4 bases from J, the gap between germline ends came to 18 bases. The CDR3 contains 16 residues. The CDR3 DNA is TGTGCCAGCAGTCTTCTTACAGTCACCCTGAATCAGCCCCAGCATTTT. As protein: CASSLLTVTLNQPQHF.

There are a few counts of this clonotype. The rearrangement joins TRBV10-3 to TRBJ1-3; D is undetermined. The V end was cut by 3 bases, the J end by 0 bases, with 9 bases between. Per germline, CDR1 ENHRY and CDR2 SYGVKD. This CDR3 spans 15 amino acids. CDR3 residues: CAISEGRSSGNTIYF. In nucleotides, the CDR3 is TGTGCCATCAGTGAAGGAAGGAGCTCTGGAAACACCATATATTTT.

This clonotype was seen only a few times. This chain joins TRBV28 and TRBJ1-1, with 11 bases aligning to TRBD1. J gave up 5 bases and V 4 bases, and 6 bases lay outside the gene matches. CDR1 and CDR2 from the germline V gene are MDHEN and SYDVKM. The CDR3 consists of 15 residues. The CDR3 region is CASSSPGTGGTEAFF. For the CDR3, the DNA is TGTGCCAGCAGTTCTCCGGGGACAGGGGGAACTGAAGCTTTCTTT.

This clonotype was observed at least ten times. The CDR3 region has the DNA TGTGCCACTAAAAAAGATACGCAGTATTTT. Its translation: CATKKDTQYF. This chain links TRBV15 with TRBJ2-3; D is unresolved. V lost 9 bases and J 5 bases, leaving 6 bases between the germline ends. The CDR3 is 10 amino acids. Germline lookup yields CDR1 LNHNV and CDR2 YYDKDF (reference sequence).

This clonotype has ten or more counts. The CDR3 here is CASRPRLAKNGETQYF. CDR3 DNA: TGTGCCAGCAGACCACGACTAGCGAAGAACGGGGAGACCCAGTACTTC. The rearrangement links TRBV6-6 to TRBJ2-5; 8 bases fit TRBD2. Germline V gene data show CDR1 as MNHNY and CDR2 as SVGAGI (reference sequence). This CDR3 spans 16 amino acids. The V gene end was trimmed by 6 bases and the J gene end by 5 bases; junction bases not matched to a gene: 14.

In this sample, this clonotype turned up a few times. The rearrangement joins TRBV10-3 to TRBJ2-4; 8 bases map to TRBD2. Germline lookup yields CDR1 ENHRY and CDR2 SYGVKD. This CDR3 has 16 residues. Trimming at V came to 2 bases and at J to 8 bases, leaving 11 bases not matched to a gene. The CDR3: CAISELERGGLDIQYF. CDR3 coding DNA: TGTGCCATCAGTGAGCTCGAACGGGGGGGCTTGGACATTCAGTACTTC.

Only a few counts were recorded for this clonotype. This rearrangement joins TRBV4-2 to TRBJ2-7; 8 positions match TRBD1. CDR3 length: 16 residues. Germline assignment: CDR1 LGHNA and CDR2 YNFKEQ. J gave up 4 bases and V 1 base, and 9 bases lay outside the gene matches. This CDR3 is CASSQVSRQGKYEQYF. The CDR3 DNA is TGTGCCAGCAGCCAAGTGTCGCGACAGGGGAAATACGAGCAGTACTTC.

This clonotype was detected ten times or more. The chain carries TRBV6-6 and TRBJ1-2; D gene unclear. The CDR3 spans 16 residues. Per the germline V gene, CDR1 is MNHNY and CDR2 is SVGAGI (reference sequence). V was trimmed by 0 bases and J by 0 bases, leaving 11 bases between them. The CDR3 is CASSYSTVGTNYGYTF. CDR3 coding DNA: TGTGCCAGCAGTTACTCGACTGTTGGGACTAACTATGGCTACACCTTC.

This clonotype was counted at least ten times. V usage is TRBV29-1 and J usage is TRBJ2-5; D is unresolved. The germline CDR1 and CDR2 sequences are SQVTM and ANQGSEA. V dropped 4 bases and J dropped 5 bases, with 8 bases sitting between them. CDR3 length: 11 amino acids. CDR3 amino acids: CSVAVGETQYF. The CDR3 bases are TGCAGCGTTGCTGTCGGGGAGACCCAGTACTTC.

This clonotype was seen at least ten times. The chain couples TRBV6-2 or TRBV6-3 to TRBJ1-1, with D possibly matching TRBD1 (6 bases). Trimming stripped 6 bases from V and 2 bases from J, with 13 bases between. The CDR3 spans 14 residues. Germline CDR1 MNHEY, CDR2 SVGEGT. The CDR3 reads CASRTTTGNTEAFF. In nucleotides, the CDR3 is TGTGCCAGCAGGACGACGACAGGTAACACTGAAGCTTTCTTT.

In its sample, this clonotype was seen many times. V is TRBV20-1 and J is TRBJ2-7, with 9 nucleotides matching TRBD1. V lost 0 bases to trimming and J lost 7 bases; unmatched junction nucleotides: 7. The CDR3 spans 14 residues. Germline CDR1 DFQATT, CDR2 SNEGSKA (reference sequence). CDR3 sequence reads: CSAREWTGAGEQYF. The CDR3 bases are TGCAGTGCTAGAGAGTGGACAGGGGCCGGGGAGCAGTACTTC.

This clonotype was observed a handful of times. The rearrangement joins TRBV5-4 to TRBJ1-2, with TRBD1 identical over 10 bases. CDR3 length: 15 residues. Per the germline V gene, CDR1 is SGHNT and CDR2 is YYREEE (reference sequence). The V gene end was trimmed by 4 bases and the J gene end by 4 bases; junction bases not matched to a gene: 7. The CDR3 reads CASSHRDRGPYGYTF. CDR3 bases: TGTGCCAGCAGCCACCGGGACAGGGGACCCTATGGCTACACCTTC.

The chain is built from TRBV4-2 and TRBJ2-5; the D call may be TRBD1 or TRBD2 (5 bases each). The germline V and J ends were trimmed by 4 bases and 1 base, with 13 bases remaining between them. Germline-derived CDR1 and CDR2 are LGHNA and YNFKEQ. The CDR3 consists of 15 residues. The CDR3 region has the DNA TGTGCCAGCAGCCTGATGTTGGGGGTCCAAGAGACCCAGTACTTC. It yields the protein CASSLMLGVQETQYF.

This clonotype appeared many times. V usage is TRBV2 and J usage is TRBJ2-6; possible D gene TRBD2, 5 bases. CDR1 is SNHLY and CDR2 is FYNNEI in the germline V gene. Trimming shortened V by 3 bases and J by 1 base, and 13 bases separated the two germline ends. This CDR3 is built from 17 residues. The CDR3 here is CASSDRFRGSGANVLTF. As DNA, the CDR3 is TGTGCCAGCAGTGATAGATTCCGAGGGTCTGGGGCCAACGTCCTGACTTTC.

Written as DNA, the CDR3 is TGTGCCAGCACGCCCGGCGCCGGGGAGCTGTTTTTT. Translating gives CASTPGAGELFF. The chain combines TRBV6-5 with TRBJ2-2; the D is unclear. Per the germline V gene, CDR1 is MNHEY and CDR2 is SVGAGI. Trimming removed 7 bases at V and 6 bases at J, with 9 bases between. The CDR3 is made up of 12 amino acids.

The V and J genes are TRBV5-1 and TRBJ1-6; tentative D call: TRBD1 (5 bases). Looked up from germline, CDR1 is SGHRS and CDR2 is YFSETQ. The CDR3 runs 15 residues. Trimming removed 0 bases from V and 10 bases from J, with 14 bases in between. The DNA for the CDR3 is TGCGCCAGCAGCTTGGTGGGGCAGGAGAGGTCACCCCTCCACTTT. Translation gives CASSLVGQERSPLHF.

Comment on this clonotype: Germline and junction disagree at one end, which may indicate a read error. This chain joins TRBV5-4 and TRBJ1-4; 10 bases are a match to TRBD1. The CDR3 sequence is 12 residues long. The germline V gene has CDR1 SGHNT and CDR2 YYREEE (reference sequence). The CDR3 sequence: CASSSAGTGVIF. The CDR3, as DNA: TGTGCCAGCAGCTCTGCGGGGACAGGGGTGATTTTT.

This clonotype was picked up many times. The gene calls are TRBV11-1 and TRBJ2-3; 8 positions match TRBD2. With V trimmed by 3 bases and J by 3 bases, 5 bases remained unmatched. Germline-derived CDR1 and CDR2 are SGHAT and FQDESV (reference sequence). This CDR3 region has 15 residues. DNA of the CDR3: TGTGCCAGCAGCTTCGCGGCGGGGGGAACAGATACGCAGTATTTT. It translates to CASSFAAGGTDTQYF.

This CDR3 reads CASTQEGSSYNEQFF. In DNA, the CDR3 is TGTGCCAGCACCCAAGAGGGATCCTCCTACAATGAGCAGTTCTTC. The chain uses TRBV12-3 or TRBV12-4 and TRBJ2-1; perhaps TRBD2 as D (5 bases). V gave up 7 bases and J gave up 0 bases, with 13 bases separating them. This CDR3 spans 15 amino acids.

In its sample, this clonotype was seen many times. The rearrangement uses TRBV20-1 and TRBJ2-3; the D is unclear. V dropped 3 bases and J dropped 2 bases, with 6 bases sitting between them. Germline CDR1 is DFQATT and CDR2 is SNEGSKA (reference sequence). The CDR3 runs 12 residues. CDR3 residues: CSARGPTDTQYF. The CDR3 DNA is TGCAGTGCTAGGGGCCCCACAGATACGCAGTATTTT.

This clonotype was observed many times. The V call is TRBV29-1, the J call TRBJ1-4; no firm D call. CDR3 size: 14 residues. Germline CDR1 SQVTM, CDR2 ANQGSEA. V lost 3 bases, J lost 10 bases, and 18 bases lay in between. As DNA, the CDR3 is TGCAGCGTTGACAGCTTGGGGAAGGCTGGAAAACTGTTTTTT. It encodes CSVDSLGKAGKLFF.

This clonotype came up many times. The genes are TRBV6-1 and TRBJ1-5; no clear D gene. The CDR3 covers 15 residues. Germline V CDR1 and CDR2: MNHNS, SASEGT. V lost 1 base and J lost 2, with 9 bases in between. CDR3 sequence (DNA): TGTGCCAGCAGTGAAGTGACCGTCGGCAATCAGCCCCAGCATTTT. Translation gives CASSEVTVGNQPQHF.

In its sample, this clonotype was seen many times. The chain links TRBV9 to TRBJ1-3, with D tentatively TRBD1 (6 bases). Germline lookup yields CDR1 SGDLS and CDR2 YYNGEE. This CDR3 comprises 16 residues. V lost 4 bases and J 0 bases, leaving 14 bases between the germline ends. CDR3 DNA: TGTGCCAGCAGCTCCCCGACAGGTGACTCTGGAAACACCATATATTTT. This gives the protein CASSSPTGDSGNTIYF.

In this sample, this clonotype turned up many times. CDR3 in DNA: TGTGCCAGTTCCTTGGGGGACTACAATGAGCAGTTCTTC. This gives the protein CASSLGDYNEQFF. V and J are TRBV7-6 and TRBJ2-1; D possibly uses TRBD1 or TRBD2 (5 bases each). The CDR3 covers 13 residues. CDR1 SGHVS and CDR2 FNYEAQ come from the germline V gene. The V end lost 9 bases, the J end lost 3 bases, and 12 bases lay between the germline ends.

The table lists this clonotype with many counts. The rearrangement joins TRBV6-5 to TRBJ2-1; D is uncertain. Germline V lookup: CDR1 MNHEY, CDR2 SVGAGI. The CDR3 loop spans 11 amino acids. V was shortened by 10 bases and J by 7 bases, with 11 bases between the two germline ends. The CDR3 DNA reads TGTGCCACTTGGGTTTATAATGAGCAGTTCTTC. This encodes CATWVYNEQFF.

This clonotype was counted at least ten times. The chain recombines TRBV29-1 with TRBJ2-7, with D perhaps matching TRBD1 (6 bases). Trimming took off 6 bases at V and 1 base at J, with 10 bases between the two ends. This CDR3 is 12 amino acids long. Germline V gene lookup returns CDR1 SQVTM and CDR2 ANQGSEA. DNA of the CDR3: TGCAGCGTCGCACAGGGTTCCTACGAGCAGTACTTC. Protein product: CSVAQGSYEQYF.

This clonotype appeared many times. The V gene is TRBV5-1, the J gene TRBJ2-3, with a possible D match to TRBD2 (5 bases). CDR3 length: 15 residues. Germline V gene sequence: CDR1 SGHRS, CDR2 YFSETQ. Trimming removed 4 bases from V and 2 bases from J, with 14 bases in between. CDR3 amino acids: CASSRDQLFTDTQYF. CDR3 in DNA: TGCGCCAGCAGCCGGGATCAGTTGTTCACAGATACGCAGTATTTT.

This chain connects TRBV20-1 to TRBJ2-3; TRBD2 agrees at 11 bases. The germline V gene has CDR1 DFQATT and CDR2 SNEGSKA (reference sequence). V dropped 2 bases and J dropped 3; count of bases not matched to a gene: 7. The CDR3 is made up of 16 amino acids. Here the CDR3 DNA reads TGCAGTGCTAGAAAGGCTAGCGGGGGGATAACAGATACGCAGTATTTT. Translating it yields CSARKASGGITDTQYF.

There are many counts of this clonotype. This chain joins TRBV7-9 and TRBJ1-1, with D perhaps TRBD1 (5 bases). The CDR3 contains 15 residues. V was pared by 8 bases and J by 0 bases, with 16 bases between. The germline V gene encodes CDR1 SEHNR and CDR2 FQNEAQ (reference sequence). The CDR3 bases are TGTGCCAGCCAGGGCGCAGTCGGCATGAACACTGAAGCTTTCTTT. It is translated as CASQGAVGMNTEAFF.

This clonotype was detected a few times. This chain connects TRBV6-6 to TRBJ2-7; maybe TRBD2 (7 bases). Trimming removed 2 bases from V and 6 bases from J, with 17 bases in between. The germline V gene encodes CDR1 MNHNY and CDR2 SVGAGI (reference sequence). The CDR3 runs to 15 residues. In nucleotides, the CDR3 is TGTGCCAGCAGTTACGCGGAAGGGGGGGTAGTCGAGCAGTACTTC. The encoded protein is CASSYAEGGVVEQYF.

At least ten counts were recorded for this clonotype. This chain connects TRBV10-3 to TRBJ2-5; 11 nucleotides line up with TRBD2. V lost 2 bases, J lost 3 bases, and 11 bases stayed unmatched. The CDR3 loop spans 18 amino acids. Germline CDR1 ENHRY, CDR2 SYGVKD. The DNA for the CDR3 is TGTGCCATCAGTGAGCAGGCTAGCGGGGGGCCTTTAAAAGAGACCCAGTACTTC. Amino acids: CAISEQASGGPLKETQYF.